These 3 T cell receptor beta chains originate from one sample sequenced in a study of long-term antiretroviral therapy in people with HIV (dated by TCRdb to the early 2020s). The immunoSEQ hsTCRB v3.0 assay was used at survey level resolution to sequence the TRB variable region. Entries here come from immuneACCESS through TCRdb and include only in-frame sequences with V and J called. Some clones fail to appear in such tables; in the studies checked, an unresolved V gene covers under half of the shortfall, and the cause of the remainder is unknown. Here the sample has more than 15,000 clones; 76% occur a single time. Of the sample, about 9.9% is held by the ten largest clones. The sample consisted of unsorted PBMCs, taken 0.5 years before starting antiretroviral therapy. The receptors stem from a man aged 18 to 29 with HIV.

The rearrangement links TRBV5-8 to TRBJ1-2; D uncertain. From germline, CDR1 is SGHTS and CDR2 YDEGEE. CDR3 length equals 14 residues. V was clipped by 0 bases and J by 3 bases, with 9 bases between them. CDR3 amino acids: CASSLEGNHYGYTF. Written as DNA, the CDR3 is TGTGCCAGCAGCTTGGAGGGTAACCACTATGGCTACACCTTC.

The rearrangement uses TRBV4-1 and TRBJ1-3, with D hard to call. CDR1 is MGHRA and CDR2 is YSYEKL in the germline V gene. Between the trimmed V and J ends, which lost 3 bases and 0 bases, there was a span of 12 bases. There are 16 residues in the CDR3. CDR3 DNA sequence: TGCGCCAGCAGCCAGATCCCAAGGATCTCTGGAAACACCATATATTTT. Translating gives CASSQIPRISGNTIYF.

The CDR3 loop reads CASSPTDTYEQYF. The CDR3 bases are TGCGCCAGCAGCCCGACTGACACCTACGAGCAGTACTTC. The chain employs TRBV5-1 and TRBJ2-7; no clear D. Germline CDR1 is SGHRS and CDR2 is YFSETQ. Trimming took 4 bases from V and 2 from J, leaving 10 bases between them. This CDR3 has 13 amino acids. The full variable domain, rest sourced from reference TRBV5-1 and TRBJ2-7, is KAGVTQTPRYLIKTRGQQVTLSCSPISGHRSVSWYQQTPGQGLQFLFEYFSETQRNKGNFPGRFSGRQFSNSRSEMNVSTLELGDSALYLCASSPTDTYEQYFGPGTRLTVT.